Listed below are T cell receptor beta chains from one sample, sequenced in a study of memory CD4+ T cells and cytomegalovirus serostatus. The repertoire was sequenced with immunoSEQ multiplex PCR; TCRdb's copy has only in-frame clones and lacks some. The repertoire holds roughly 60,000 clones, with around 77% as singletons. The sequenced material came from memory CD4+ T cells from blood. The receptor source for this set is an adult in good health and CMV-seronegative. Each CDR3 is given with its conserved first and last residue. A D gene is named only where the DNA matches it firmly. Where a row states a size, it is once, few, many or the class of an expanded clone; other rows omit it.

v_call	d_call	j_call	cdr3_length	clone_size	cdr3_nt	cdr3_aa
TRBV7-2	.	TRBJ1-2	15	.	TGTGCCAGCAGCAAAGGAGGGGGATTAATCAAGGGCTACACCTTC	CASSKGGGLIKGYTF
TRBV19	.	TRBJ1-1	18	.	TGTGCCAGTAGTATAGTTCCCCAACGGGGGGGAGGACTCACTGAAGCTTTCTTT	CASSIVPQRGGGLTEAFF
TRBV5-4	TRBD2	TRBJ2-1	15	once	TGTGCCAGCACCAACCGCGGGAGCTCCTACAATGAGCAGTTCTTC	CASTNRGSSYNEQFF
TRBV5-1	TRBD2	TRBJ2-3	15	.	TGCGCCAGCAGCCCGGCGCCTAGCGGGAGTGATACGCAGTATTTT	CASSPAPSGSDTQYF
TRBV4-3	.	TRBJ1-5	15	.	TGCGCCAGCAGCCAAGATTTACGGTACGATCAGCCCCAGCATTTT	CASSQDLRYDQPQHF
TRBV19	TRBD2	TRBJ2-7	16	.	TGTGCCAGTAGTATTACCGGGACTAGCGGTTCCTACGAGCAGTACTTC	CASSITGTSGSYEQYF
TRBV2	.	TRBJ1-5	13	.	TGTGCCAGCAGGCGACAAGACAATCAGCCCCAGCATTTT	CASRRQDNQPQHF
TRBV27	.	TRBJ2-1	16	.	TGTGCCAGCAGTTTTTGGGCTCAGAGGGGTGGCAATGAGCAGTTCTTC	CASSFWAQRGGNEQFF
TRBV14	.	TRBJ2-7	14	.	TGTGCCAGCAGCTCTCGTGGGGGCTCCTACGAGCAGTACTTC	CASSSRGGSYEQYF
TRBV14	.	TRBJ2-7	14	.	TGTGCCAGCAGCCACTTGGGACTCTCCTACGAGCAGTACTTC	CASSHLGLSYEQYF
TRBV5-4	.	TRBJ1-1	19	.	TGTGCCAGCAGCTCGATGCGGGGCAACATTCCATTGAAGAACACTGAAGCTTTCTTT	CASSSMRGNIPLKNTEAFF
TRBV5-1	.	TRBJ2-1	15	.	TGCGCCAGCAGTCCGGAGGGGGTTGTTGACAATGAGCAGTTCTTC	CASSPEGVVDNEQFF
TRBV27	.	TRBJ2-4	14	.	TGTGCCAGCAGTCGGGCAGTTGGCAAAAACATTCAGTACTTC	CASSRAVGKNIQYF
TRBV6-6	.	TRBJ1-6	13	few	TGTGCCAGCAGCCGCGGGGGGGACTCACCCCTCCACTTT	CASSRGGDSPLHF
TRBV7-9	.	TRBJ1-2	15	.	TGTGCCAGCAGCTGGGGAGCAGAGACAAGAGCAGGCTACACCTTC	CASSWGAETRAGYTF
TRBV4-3	TRBD1	TRBJ1-2	16	.	TGCGCCAGCAGCCAAGTCCCGGGACAGGGGTTGGATGGCTACACCTTC	CASSQVPGQGLDGYTF
TRBV4-2	.	TRBJ2-7	15	.	TGTGCCAGCAGCCTAACAAGAGGGGGGGGGCGTGAGCAGTACTTC	CASSLTRGGGREQYF
TRBV12-5	.	TRBJ1-1	12	.	TGTGCTAGTGGTTTGGCCGGGACGATGGCTTTCTTT	CASGLAGTMAFF
TRBV2	.	TRBJ1-1	13	.	TGTGCCAGCAGAGCCGACGGGAACACTGAAGCTTTCTTT	CASRADGNTEAFF
TRBV5-6	.	TRBJ1-2	16	.	TGTGCCAGCAGCTTGTCGCCGGACAGACTTAACTATGGCTACACCTTC	CASSLSPDRLNYGYTF
TRBV5-4	.	TRBJ1-1	16	.	TGTGCCAGCAGCGGCGAAGTCAGAGCGATGAACACTGAAGCTTTCTTT	CASSGEVRAMNTEAFF
TRBV4-3	.	TRBJ2-3	15	.	TGCGCCAGCAGCCAAAGCGGTTCTAGCACAGATACGCAGTATTTT	CASSQSGSSTDTQYF
TRBV7-9	.	TRBJ2-7	15	.	TGTGCCAGCAGCTCCTACCGGGGCACGCCAAGCGAGCAGTACTTC	CASSSYRGTPSEQYF
TRBV7-3	TRBD1	TRBJ1-2	15	.	TGTGCCAGCAGCCCTACAGGGGGCGCCGGGCGTGGCTACACCTTC	CASSPTGGAGRGYTF
TRBV5-1	.	TRBJ1-1	15	.	TGCGCCAGCAGCTTGGATGCGGGTAGGGGCACTGAAGCTTTCTTT	CASSLDAGRGTEAFF
TRBV4-2	TRBD1	TRBJ2-1	16	.	TGTGCCAGCAGCCCTCCAGGGGGCGCGAACTACAATGAGCAGTTCTTC	CASSPPGGANYNEQFF
TRBV30	TRBD2	TRBJ2-7	11	.	TGTGCCTGGGGGCTAGCGGGCGAGCAGTACTTC	CAWGLAGEQYF
TRBV10-1	.	TRBJ2-3	12	.	TGCGCCAGCAGCATGGGGCAGCGGACGCAGTATTTT	CASSMGQRTQYF
TRBV30	TRBD1	TRBJ1-2	12	once	TGTGCCTGGGAGGGGGCGGACTATGGCTACACCTTC	CAWEGADYGYTF
TRBV5-4	.	TRBJ2-1	15	.	TGTGCCAGCAGCCTACCTGGGGTATTCTACAATGAGCAGTTCTTC	CASSLPGVFYNEQFF